This T cell receptor beta chain came from a study of shared clonotypes between healthy human individuals. Study-wide context: Three plates each covered CD4 naive and memory; CD8 naive two, CD8 memory one.

Sorted-subset replicate PCR reactions were performed with around 210 ng DNA, corresponding to roughly 30,000 T cell genomes. TCRdb keeps only in-frame clones here, not all; method: immunoSEQ multiplex PCR. Here the sample spans around 1.1 million clones, 77% being singletons. Per germline, CDR1 MNHEY and CDR2 SMNVEV (reference sequence). CDR3 length: 21 amino acids. Losses at the gene ends were 2 bases for V and 6 bases for J; bases not matched to a gene: 20. CD4+ cells underwent separation, giving CD45RA+ naive and CD45RA-negative memory subsets. As concerns this clone: Its antigen is undetermined.

Study-wide results and caveats: Some clonotypes were shared by all four sorted-subset donors, while others were not shared. The non-shared ones had lower generation probabilities than the shared ones.

The source is a young man in good health. Some clones in this sample may be carry-over from other donors' samples. V and J are TRBV27 and TRBJ2-2, with 11 nucleotides matching TRBD2. Sequencing used memory CD4+ T cells from PBMCs. The subset: CD45RA-negative fraction. CDR3: CASSLRDPGLAGGKGAGELFF. For the CDR3, the DNA is TGTGCCAGCAGTTTAAGGGACCCGGGGCTAGCGGGAGGAAAGGGCGCCGGGGAGCTGTTTTTT.